The next 16 T cell receptor beta chains were all read from a single sample in a study of T cells in Graves' hyperthyroidism and ophthalmopathy. Amplification yielded TCR beta CDR3 regions, with RNA transcripts as the source. HTBI primers were employed in a first-round RT-PCR of the TCR CDR3. TCRdb re-derived calls from the multiplex PCR reads in MiXCR, one entry per CDR3 protein. Among nearly 600,000 distinct CDR3 sequences listed, 14% were seen once. Sequenced material: blood. The receptors originated from a woman under 30 with Graves' ophthalmopathy.

The chain carries TRBV25-1 and TRBJ2-1; 7 bases match TRBD2. Looked up from germline, CDR1 is MGHDK and CDR2 is SYGVNS. With V trimmed by 1 base and J by 2 bases, 5 bases remained unmatched. This CDR3 has 16 residues. CDR3 in DNA: TGTGCCAGCAGTGAATCATCGGGAGGAGCCTACAATGAGCAGTTCTTC. Protein product: CASSESSGGAYNEQFF. Full variable domain (outside the CDR3, taken from reference TRBV25-1 and TRBJ2-1): EADIYQTPRYLVIGTGKKITLECSQTMGHDKMYWYQQDPGMELHLIHYSYGVNSTEKGDLSSESTVSRIRTEHFPLTLESARPSHTSQYLCASSESSGGAYNEQFFGPGTRLTVL.

This clonotype was observed many times. The rearrangement uses TRBV7-9 and TRBJ2-7; TRBD1 aligns across 8 bases. Germline V gene sequence: CDR1 SEHNR, CDR2 FQNEAQ (reference sequence). The V and J ends lost 5 bases and 3 bases, in that order; junction bases with no gene match: 9. The CDR3 runs to 15 residues. In DNA, the CDR3 is TGTGCCAGCAGCACAAACAGGGGGGATCACTACGAGCAGTACTTC. This encodes CASSTNRGDHYEQYF. Variable domain in full (rest from reference TRBV7-9 and TRBJ2-7): DTGVSQNPRHKITKRGQNVTFRCDPISEHNRLYWYRQTLGQGPEFLTYFQNEAQLEKSRLLSDRFSAERPKGSFSTLEIQRTEQGDSAMYLCASSTNRGDHYEQYFGPGTRLTVT.

This clonotype was detected ten times or more. The chain combines TRBV9 with TRBJ2-7, with D unresolved. V was cut by 0 bases and J by 2 bases, with 9 bases left in between. Germline V gene sequence: CDR1 SGDLS, CDR2 YYNGEE. The CDR3 consists of 14 residues. The CDR3 loop is CASSVGGSPYEQYF. For the CDR3, the DNA is TGTGCCAGCAGCGTAGGGGGTAGCCCCTACGAGCAGTACTTC.

The V and J genes are TRBV5-4 and TRBJ1-6; tentative D call: TRBD1 (5 bases). Trimming cost V 2 bases and J 8 bases, with 11 bases left between them. In germline, CDR1 is SGHNT, CDR2 YYREEE (reference sequence). The CDR3 sequence is 14 residues long. CDR3 loop: CASSFGQGDSPLHF. The CDR3 coding sequence is TGTGCCAGCAGCTTTGGCCAGGGAGATTCACCCCTCCACTTT.

This clonotype has more than one count but fewer than ten. The chain combines TRBV20-1 with TRBJ1-2, with a weak D call TRBD1 (6 bases). This CDR3 is built from 14 residues. Per germline, CDR1 DFQATT and CDR2 SNEGSKA (reference sequence). The V gene lost 8 bases and the J gene lost 5 bases, with 21 bases spanning the gap. The CDR3: CSLRGGATLYGYTF. The CDR3 DNA is TGCAGTCTCCGGGGGGGGGCGACCCTTTATGGCTACACCTTC.

This clonotype has ten or more counts. This chain links TRBV28 with TRBJ1-5, with 9 positions matching TRBD1. The germline CDR1 and CDR2 sequences are MDHEN and SYDVKM. Germline trimming cut 1 base from V and 5 bases from J; bases unmatched to any gene: 12. The CDR3 loop spans 18 amino acids. Here the CDR3 reads CASSLLVPDRGFHQPQHF. The CDR3 nucleotides are TGTGCCAGCAGTTTATTAGTGCCCGACAGGGGGTTCCATCAGCCCCAGCATTTT.

This clonotype has only a few counts. The chain employs TRBV3-1 and TRBJ1-2; D is uncertain. The V end lost 2 bases, the J end lost 4 bases, and 11 bases lay between the germline ends. The CDR3 totals 14 residues. From germline, CDR1 is LGHDT and CDR2 YNNKEL (reference sequence). The CDR3: CASSQQRQIYGYTF. The CDR3 DNA reads TGTGCCAGCAGCCAACAGAGACAAATCTATGGCTACACCTTC.

In its sample, this clonotype was seen many times. This CDR3 is CSVPQGRNYGYTF. Written as DNA, the CDR3 is TGCAGCGTCCCTCAAGGACGGAACTATGGCTACACCTTC. V gene TRBV29-1 combines with J gene TRBJ1-2; the D is unclear. CDR3 size: 13 residues. The germline V gene has CDR1 SQVTM and CDR2 ANQGSEA. V lost 6 bases to trimming and J lost 2 bases, with 13 bases between them.

This clonotype was picked up many times. The genes are TRBV7-9 and TRBJ1-1; D is unresolved. Germline loops: CDR1 SEHNR, CDR2 FQNEAQ (reference sequence). The CDR3 is 14 residues long. With 5 bases removed from V and 1 base from J, the gap between germline ends came to 11 bases. For the CDR3, the DNA is TGTGCCAGCAGCCCCCGGCCGGCGAACACTGAAGCTTTCTTT. Residues: CASSPRPANTEAFF.

This clonotype was seen repeatedly, ten times or more. The chain links TRBV27 to TRBJ1-6; D unresolved. Per germline, CDR1 MNHEY and CDR2 SMNVEV (reference sequence). The ends were cut back, 3 bases at V and 7 bases at J, with 7 bases in the middle. This CDR3 has 13 amino acids. CDR3 sequence: CASSLAENSPLHF. In DNA, the CDR3 is TGTGCCAGCAGTTTGGCAGAAAATTCACCCCTCCACTTT.

This clonotype was recorded a few times. This sequence joins TRBV7-2 and TRBJ2-2; a possible D gene is TRBD2 (7 bases). The germline V gene encodes CDR1 SGHTA and CDR2 FQGNSA. This CDR3 is built from 16 residues. V lost 5 bases and J 2 bases, leaving 15 bases between the germline ends. CDR3 nucleotide sequence: TGTGCCAGCAGCCCCGTCGGGGGGACAAACACCGGGGAGCTGTTTTTT. This gives the protein CASSPVGGTNTGELFF.

This clonotype was counted between two and nine times. V gene TRBV6-1 combines with J gene TRBJ2-3, with 8 bases aligning to TRBD1. V trimming: 5 bases; J trimming: 6 bases; junction bases outside the gene matches: 7. This CDR3 is built from 14 residues. Per the germline V gene, CDR1 is MNHNS and CDR2 is SASEGT. This CDR3 is CASSFGRGLDTQYF. The CDR3 DNA follows: TGTGCCAGCAGTTTCGGCAGGGGGCTGGATACGCAGTATTTT.

This clonotype showed up many times. V usage is TRBV3-1 and J usage is TRBJ1-2; perhaps TRBD1 as D (5 bases). The ends were cut back, 3 bases at V and 2 bases at J, with 10 bases in the middle. The CDR3 covers 14 residues. Looked up from germline, CDR1 is LGHDT and CDR2 is YNNKEL (reference sequence). CDR3 in amino acids: CASSHRWGNYGYTF. CDR3 bases: TGTGCCAGCAGCCATAGGTGGGGCAACTATGGCTACACCTTC.

The rearrangement uses TRBV6-4 and TRBJ1-1; D unresolved. The V gene's germline CDR1 is MRHNA and CDR2 SNTAGT. V gave up 5 bases and J gave up 3 bases, with 16 bases separating them. The CDR3 loop spans 15 amino acids. The CDR3 sequence: CASSYGLAGDTEAFF. In DNA form, the CDR3 reads TGTGCCAGCAGTTACGGACTAGCGGGAGACACTGAAGCTTTCTTT.

This clonotype occurred a few times. This chain uses TRBV6-4 with TRBJ2-5; TRBD2 matches 9 bases. Germline lookup yields CDR1 MRHNA and CDR2 SNTAGT. This CDR3 has 16 amino acids. V shed 6 bases and J 2 bases; nucleotides not matched to a gene: 10. The chain's CDR3 is CASSRSGSGRQETQYF. In DNA, the CDR3 is TGTGCCAGCAGCCGTAGCGGGAGCGGCCGTCAAGAGACCCAGTACTTC.

This clonotype was counted a few times. This chain links TRBV25-1 with TRBJ2-5, with 8 nucleotides matching TRBD2. This CDR3 spans 14 amino acids. Unmatched junction bases numbered 7, after V lost 5 bases and J lost 5 bases. Looked up from germline, CDR1 is MGHDK and CDR2 is SYGVNS. This CDR3 reads CASSSGSPWETQYF. The CDR3 DNA is TGTGCCAGCAGTAGCGGGAGTCCGTGGGAGACCCAGTACTTC.